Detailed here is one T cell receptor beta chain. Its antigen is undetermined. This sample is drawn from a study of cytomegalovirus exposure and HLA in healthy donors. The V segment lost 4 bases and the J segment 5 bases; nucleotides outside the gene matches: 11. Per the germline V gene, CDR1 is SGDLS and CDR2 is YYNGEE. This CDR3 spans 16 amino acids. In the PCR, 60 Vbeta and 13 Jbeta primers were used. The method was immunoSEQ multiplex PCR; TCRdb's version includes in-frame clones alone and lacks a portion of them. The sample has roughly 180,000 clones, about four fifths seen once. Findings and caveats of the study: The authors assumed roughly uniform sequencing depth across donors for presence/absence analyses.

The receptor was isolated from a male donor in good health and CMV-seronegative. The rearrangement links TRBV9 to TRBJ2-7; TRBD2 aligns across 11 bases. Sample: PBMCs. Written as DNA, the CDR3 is TGTGCCAGCAGCTCACATAGCGGGAGGGCTAGTGACGAGCAGTACTTC. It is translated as CASSSHSGRASDEQYF.